The 30 T cell receptor beta chains presented below share a single source sample, sequenced in a study of memory CD4+ T cells and cytomegalovirus serostatus. Clones were sequenced by immunoSEQ multiplex PCR, and TCRdb holds only the in-frame ones, with some missing. The sample lists 75,000 to 95,000 clones, 65% to 85% seen once, with roughly 0.8% in the top ten. The sort gate was single viable CD3+CD4+CD8-CD45RO+ cells for memory CD4+ T cells. Sequencing was carried out using memory CD4+ T cells from blood. These receptor sequences come from an adult in good health and CMV-seronegative.

The V call is TRBV11-2, the J call TRBJ2-1; 11 nucleotides match TRBD2. J gave up 4 bases and V 4 bases, and 3 bases lay outside the gene matches. This CDR3 contains 15 residues. Germline V gives CDR1 SGHAT, CDR2 FQNNGV. CDR3 sequence (DNA): TGTGCCAGCAGCTCGGGACTAGCGGTATACAATGAGCAGTTCTTC. Translation: CASSSGLAVYNEQFF.

The table lists this clone with a few counts. V is TRBV30 and J is TRBJ1-1; D gene ambiguous. The CDR3 has 12 residues. The germline V gene has CDR1 GTSNPN and CDR2 SVGIG (reference sequence). V was pared by 1 base and J by 8 bases, with 11 bases between. The CDR3 loop is CAWSALGREAFF. CDR3 bases: TGTGCCTGGAGTGCCCTGGGAAGAGAAGCTTTCTTT.

The count of this clone is one. This chain joins TRBV19 and TRBJ1-2, with D tentatively TRBD1 (6 bases). Germline lookup yields CDR1 LNHDA and CDR2 SQIVND (reference sequence). The CDR3 loop spans 11 amino acids. The ends were cut back, 4 bases at V and 13 bases at J, with 13 bases in the middle. CDR3 amino acids: CASSTGQKFTF. CDR3 nucleotide sequence: TGTGCCAGTAGTACCGGACAGAAGTTCACCTTC.

The V and J genes are TRBV27 and TRBJ1-2; D possibly corresponds to TRBD1 (5 bases). The germline V gene encodes CDR1 MNHEY and CDR2 SMNVEV (reference sequence). CDR3 length: 15 amino acids. V lost 6 bases and J lost 5, with 19 bases in between. The CDR3 bases are TGTGCCAGCAGAAAAGGGAAGGGGCTTGGATATGGCTACACCTTC. Translating it yields CASRKGKGLGYGYTF.

The rearrangement uses TRBV5-1 and TRBJ1-1, with D possibly being TRBD1 (6 bases). This CDR3 is 14 amino acids long. Germline lookup yields CDR1 SGHRS and CDR2 YFSETQ. V lost 0 bases and J lost 1, with 7 bases in between. CDR3 loop: CASSLATGNTEAFF. CDR3 DNA: TGCGCCAGCAGCTTGGCGACAGGGAACACTGAAGCTTTCTTT.

The chain uses TRBV6-5 and TRBJ1-6; the D is unclear. Germline CDR1 and CDR2: MNHEY and SVGAGI. V was cut by 5 bases and J by 4 bases, with 3 bases left in between. The CDR3 contains 12 residues. CDR3 nucleotide sequence: TGTGCCAGCAGTGAATATAATTCACCCCTCCACTTT. Translated: CASSEYNSPLHF.

The chain uses TRBV5-6 and TRBJ1-2; TRBD1 matches 10 bases. From germline, CDR1 is SGHDT and CDR2 YYEEEE. V gave up 5 bases and J gave up 8 bases; unmatched junction bases: 18. CDR3 length equals 17 residues. CDR3 residues: CASSPTGGAALYRGYTF. The DNA of the CDR3 is TGTGCCAGCAGTCCGACAGGGGGCGCAGCCCTGTATCGGGGCTACACCTTC.

This clone was counted only a few times. V gene TRBV4-1 combines with J gene TRBJ2-7, with TRBD1 matching 8 bases. CDR3 length: 14 amino acids. V lost 1 base, J lost 7 bases, and 6 bases stayed unmatched. Germline V gives CDR1 MGHRA, CDR2 YSYEKL. CDR3 bases: TGCGCCAGCAGCCAAGTAGACAGGGGTTGGGAGCAGTACTTC. Amino acid sequence: CASSQVDRGWEQYF.

V gene TRBV29-1 combines with J gene TRBJ2-7, with unresolved D. V lost 7 bases, J lost 2 bases, and 12 bases lay in between. The CDR3 extends over 12 amino acids. Germline V lookup: CDR1 SQVTM, CDR2 ANQGSEA. The DNA for the CDR3 is TGCAGCGCTAGGACGGAGACCTACGAGCAGTACTTC. Translation gives CSARTETYEQYF.

This clone was detected only once. The V call is TRBV5-4, the J call TRBJ2-1, with 8 bases that match TRBD2. This CDR3 has 13 residues. Germline trimming cut 6 bases from V and 5 bases from J; bases unmatched to any gene: 4. Looked up from germline, CDR1 is SGHNT and CDR2 is YYREEE (reference sequence). The CDR3, as DNA: TGTGCCAGCAACGCGGGGGGACACAATGAGCAGTTCTTC. This sequence encodes CASNAGGHNEQFF.

V and J are TRBV11-2 and TRBJ1-5; 8 bases are a match to TRBD1. Germline CDR1 reads SGHAT; CDR2 reads FQNNGV. V lost 2 bases to trimming and J lost 5 bases; unmatched junction nucleotides: 2. The CDR3 length is 14 residues. The CDR3: CASSLQGAHQPQHF. CDR3 DNA sequence: TGTGCCAGCAGCTTACAGGGGGCCCATCAGCCCCAGCATTTT.

This clone occurred a few times. This chain uses TRBV2 with TRBJ1-2; D remains unclear. The germline V gene has CDR1 SNHLY and CDR2 FYNNEI. The CDR3 covers 13 residues. V was trimmed by 3 bases and J by 2 bases, leaving 7 bases between them. This chain's CDR3 is CASSEGLNYGYTF. In DNA, the CDR3 is TGTGCCAGCAGTGAGGGTCTGAACTATGGCTACACCTTC.

The V and J genes are TRBV30 and TRBJ1-6; D might be TRBD1 (6 bases). The V end lost 2 bases, the J end lost 7 bases, and 15 bases lay between the germline ends. This CDR3 has 15 residues. The germline gives CDR1 GTSNPN, CDR2 SVGIG (reference sequence). CDR3 sequence: CAWSPPGGWNSPLHF. The CDR3 region has the DNA TGTGCCTGGAGTCCCCCGGGGGGCTGGAATTCACCCCTCCACTTT.

This chain joins TRBV6-1 and TRBJ1-5; D gene ambiguous. This CDR3 region has 16 residues. CDR1 is MNHNS, CDR2 SASEGT, per germline. The V gene lost 2 bases and the J gene lost 0 bases, with 11 bases spanning the gap. The CDR3 is CASSERQVFSNQPQHF. CDR3 DNA sequence: TGTGCCAGCAGTGAACGTCAGGTTTTTAGCAATCAGCCCCAGCATTTT.

This rearrangement joins TRBV4-2 to TRBJ1-2, with D perhaps matching TRBD1 (5 bases). V was pared by 0 bases and J by 4 bases, with 18 bases between. This CDR3 comprises 17 residues. Germline V lookup: CDR1 LGHNA, CDR2 YNFKEQ. CDR3 residues: CASSQDERGGASYGYTF. DNA of the CDR3: TGTGCCAGCAGCCAAGATGAAAGGGGAGGGGCGTCCTATGGCTACACCTTC.

This chain connects TRBV30 to TRBJ2-1, with 10 bases that match TRBD1. V trimming: 2 bases; J trimming: 8 bases; junction bases outside the gene matches: 6. The CDR3 contains 14 residues. Germline CDR1 and CDR2: GTSNPN and SVGIG (reference sequence). CDR3 DNA: TGTGCCTGGAGTCCGGGACAGGGGTACGATGAGCAGTTCTTC. Translating it yields CAWSPGQGYDEQFF. Full variable domain (rest looked up from reference TRBV30 and TRBJ2-1): SQTIHQWPATLVQPVGSPLSLECTVEGTSNPNLYWYRQAAGRGLQLLFYSVGIGQISSEVPQNLSASRPQDRQFILSSKKLLLSDSGFYLCAWSPGQGYDEQFFGPGTRLTVL.

The chain combines TRBV5-1 with TRBJ1-2, with D hard to call. Trimming shortened V by 2 bases and J by 8 bases, and 10 bases separated the two germline ends. Germline CDR1 SGHRS, CDR2 YFSETQ. This CDR3 has 12 residues. Here the CDR3 DNA reads TGCGCCAGCAGCTTCTCCAGCTACGGCTACACCTTC. The encoded protein is CASSFSSYGYTF. The variable domain in full, completed from reference TRBV5-1 and TRBJ1-2, reads KAGVTQTPRYLIKTRGQQVTLSCSPISGHRSVSWYQQTPGQGLQFLFEYFSETQRNKGNFPGRFSGRQFSNSRSEMNVSTLELGDSALYLCASSFSSYGYTFGSGTRLTVV.

The genes are TRBV5-4 and TRBJ2-3; possibly TRBD1 for D (6 bases). Trimming left V 3 bases short and J 6 bases short, with 14 bases between. The CDR3 covers 14 residues. Per germline, CDR1 SGHNT and CDR2 YYREEE (reference sequence). CDR3 region: CASSSRQVKDTQYF. CDR3 DNA sequence: TGTGCCAGCAGCTCCCGACAGGTAAAGGATACGCAGTATTTT.

The chain uses TRBV5-5 and TRBJ2-1; no clear D gene. The germline V gene encodes CDR1 SGHKS and CDR2 YYEKEE (reference sequence). This CDR3 is built from 14 residues. V shed 3 bases and J shed 6 bases, with 13 bases lying between them. CDR3 amino acids: CASSYWTTSNEQFF. CDR3 nucleotide sequence: TGTGCCAGCAGCTATTGGACCACTTCCAATGAGCAGTTCTTC. Filled out from reference TRBV5-5 and TRBJ2-1, the complete variable domain reads DAGVTQSPTHLIKTRGQQVTLRCSPISGHKSVSWYQQVLGQGPQFIFQYYEKEERGRGNFPDRFSARQFPNYSSELNVNALLLGDSALYLCASSYWTTSNEQFFGPGTRLTVL.

The rearrangement joins TRBV7-6 to TRBJ1-1, with TRBD1 identical over 9 bases. The CDR3 totals 13 residues. The V and J ends lost 5 bases and 7 bases, in that order; junction bases with no gene match: 5. CDR1 and CDR2 from the germline V gene are SGHVS and FNYEAQ. The DNA of the CDR3 is TGTGCCAGCAGCACCGGACAGGGGAGTGAAGCTTTCTTT. Translated: CASSTGQGSEAFF.

The chain links TRBV7-8 to TRBJ2-5; tentatively, D is TRBD1 (6 bases). The CDR3 is 14 residues long. V was cut by 2 bases and J by 5 bases, with 12 bases left in between. From germline, CDR1 is SGHVS and CDR2 FQNEAQ. Written as DNA, the CDR3 is TGTGCCAGCAGCTTAAGGCAGGGGCGGGAGACCCAGTACTTC. This gives the protein CASSLRQGRETQYF.

Regarding this clone: At the DNA level, this CDR3 is encoded by other sequences in the same sample as well. The chain joins TRBV7-9 to TRBJ1-5; D is ambiguous. The CDR3 contains 14 residues. Trimming left V 1 base short and J 2 bases short, with 6 bases between. CDR1 SEHNR and CDR2 FQNEAQ come from the germline V gene (reference sequence). CDR3 bases: TGTGCCAGCAGCTTAGGGGGAGGCAATCAGCCCCAGCATTTT. Its translation is CASSLGGGNQPQHF.

The chain carries TRBV6-6 and TRBJ1-2; weak D call: TRBD1 (5 bases). The V gene lost 6 bases and the J gene lost 4 bases, with 15 bases spanning the gap. CDR3 length: 14 residues. Germline CDR1 MNHNY, CDR2 SVGAGI (reference sequence). CDR3 sequence reads: CASSPGTAAYGYTF. The CDR3 bases are TGTGCCAGCAGCCCGGGGACCGCGGCCTATGGCTACACCTTC.

This clone was seen just once. J is TRBJ1-2 and V is TRBV5-1, with 12 bases matching TRBD1. CDR3 length: 17 amino acids. The trim removed 6 bases at V and 4 bases at J, leaving 13 bases unmatched. Germline V CDR1 and CDR2: SGHRS, YFSETQ. The CDR3 loop is CASKPGTGGVGTYGYTF. In DNA, the CDR3 is TGCGCCAGCAAGCCCGGGACAGGGGGCGTCGGTACCTATGGCTACACCTTC.

V usage is TRBV11-2 and J usage is TRBJ2-6; D gene ambiguous. The germline V gene has CDR1 SGHAT and CDR2 FQNNGV. V was shortened by 5 bases and J by 0 bases, with 5 bases between the two germline ends. The CDR3 totals 14 residues. CDR3 sequence (DNA): TGTGCCAGCAGCGAAAGCTCTGGGGCCAACGTCCTGACTTTC. As protein: CASSESSGANVLTF.

This chain uses TRBV2 with TRBJ1-5; D is ambiguous. CDR1 and CDR2 (germline): SNHLY, FYNNEI. CDR3 length: 15 residues. Trimming removed 4 bases from V and 0 bases from J, with 10 bases in between. CDR3 amino acids: CASSVLSDSNQPQHF. The CDR3 DNA is TGTGCCAGCAGTGTCCTGAGTGATAGCAATCAGCCCCAGCATTTT.

The chain uses TRBV27 and TRBJ1-1; TRBD1 matches 7 bases. Losses at the gene ends were 6 bases for V and 2 bases for J; bases not matched to a gene: 21. Germline V lookup: CDR1 MNHEY, CDR2 SMNVEV (reference sequence). This CDR3 comprises 19 residues. CDR3 nucleotides: TGTGCCAGCAGGGGAGAGACAGGGCTGTTTGATTACTTCAACACTGAAGCTTTCTTT. Translation: CASRGETGLFDYFNTEAFF.

V is TRBV4-1 and J is TRBJ1-4; D might be TRBD1 (6 bases). V lost 4 bases to trimming and J lost 3 bases, with 15 bases between them. The germline CDR1 and CDR2 sequences are MGHRA and YSYEKL. This CDR3 is built from 16 residues. The CDR3: CASSPFNRDPNEKLFF. The CDR3, as DNA: TGCGCCAGCAGCCCGTTCAACAGGGACCCTAATGAAAAACTGTTTTTT.

The rearrangement links TRBV20-1 to TRBJ1-2; D is undetermined. The CDR3 runs to 11 residues. Trimming stripped 0 bases from V and 6 bases from J, with 5 bases between. Germline assignment: CDR1 DFQATT and CDR2 SNEGSKA (reference sequence). The CDR3 spells CSAREIDGYTF. In DNA, the CDR3 is TGCAGTGCTAGAGAGATTGATGGCTACACCTTC.

The chain links TRBV2 to TRBJ1-4; no definite D call. CDR1 is SNHLY, CDR2 FYNNEI, per germline. The CDR3 is made up of 15 amino acids. V lost 7 bases to trimming and J lost 2 bases, with 14 bases between them. CDR3 sequence reads: CASTVTRNTNEKLFF. The CDR3 region has the DNA TGTGCCAGCACCGTGACGAGGAACACTAATGAAAAACTGTTTTTT.